These 14 T cell receptor beta chains share one sample of origin, sequenced in a study of T cell responses to AZD1222 COVID-19 vaccine. Generated by immunoSEQ multiplex PCR, the TCRdb table keeps only in-frame clones and is missing some. The sample consists of some 140,000 clones, about 92% of them appearing once. This sample comprised peripheral blood, obtained on day 0 of AZD1222 vaccination. These receptors came from an adult in good health.

The genes are TRBV2 and TRBJ1-1; D remains unclear. The CDR3 length is 11 residues. With 9 bases removed from V and 6 bases from J, the gap between germline ends came to 11 bases. Germline CDR1 SNHLY, CDR2 FYNNEI. The CDR3 spells CARPRRPEAFF. The CDR3 DNA follows: TGTGCCAGGCCTCGGCGGCCTGAAGCTTTCTTT.

The rearrangement joins TRBV19 to TRBJ2-7, with 9 bases lining up with TRBD1. Germline lookup yields CDR1 LNHDA and CDR2 SQIVND (reference sequence). The CDR3 is 13 residues long. The V segment lost 5 bases and the J segment 4 bases; nucleotides outside the gene matches: 3. Written as DNA, the CDR3 is TGTGCCAGTAGTTCGGACAGGGGTTACGAGCAGTACTTC. As protein: CASSSDRGYEQYF.

In its sample, this clone was seen once. The chain has TRBV14 and TRBJ2-3; TRBD2 matches 7 bases. Germline-derived CDR1 and CDR2 are SGHDN and FVKESK. This CDR3 region has 12 residues. After removal of 4 bases from V and 5 bases from J, the junction contained 0 bases not matched to a gene. This chain's CDR3 is CASSLAGDTQYF. The CDR3 bases are TGTGCCAGCAGCCTAGCGGGAGATACGCAGTATTTT.

This clone was detected only once. The chain uses TRBV7-9 and TRBJ1-1; no definite D call. Trimming cost V 5 bases and J 10 bases, with 14 bases left between them. The CDR3 spans 12 residues. The germline V gene has CDR1 SEHNR and CDR2 FQNEAQ (reference sequence). This CDR3 is CASSNVEVSAFF. DNA of the CDR3: TGTGCCAGCAGCAACGTAGAAGTGTCAGCTTTCTTT.

The chain is built from TRBV11-2 and TRBJ2-7, with 9 bases identical to TRBD2. The CDR3 is 14 residues long. V lost 1 base, J lost 4 bases, and 2 bases stayed unmatched. Germline CDR1 reads SGHAT; CDR2 reads FQNNGV. The CDR3 DNA reads TGTGCCAGCAGCTTAGGTAGCGGGAGATACGAGCAGTACTTC. The encoded protein is CASSLGSGRYEQYF.

The chain joins TRBV20-1 to TRBJ1-4; D perhaps matches TRBD1 (6 bases). Trimming stripped 7 bases from V and 7 bases from J, with 7 bases between. This CDR3 spans 10 amino acids. Germline V CDR1 and CDR2: DFQATT, SNEGSKA (reference sequence). The CDR3 nucleotides are TGCAGTGTAGGGGGTGAAAAACTGTTTTTT. Translation gives CSVGGEKLFF.

The rearrangement joins TRBV7-8 to TRBJ1-5; TRBD1 is a possible D gene (6 bases). The germline gives CDR1 SGHVS, CDR2 FQNEAQ. Trimming stripped 5 bases from V and 4 bases from J, with 15 bases between. This CDR3 contains 15 residues. The CDR3 region has the DNA TGTGCCAGCAGCCGACGCCGCCAGGGGAATCAGCCCCAGCATTTT. Its protein is CASSRRRQGNQPQHF.

Note on this clone: Other DNA sequences within the sample encode an identical CDR3. The chain has TRBV2 and TRBJ2-1, with 7 nucleotides matching TRBD1. The J segment lost 0 bases and the V segment lost 8 bases, leaving 1 base of the junction unmatched. The CDR3 totals 13 residues. The germline V gene encodes CDR1 SNHLY and CDR2 FYNNEI. CDR3 nucleotides: TGTGCCAGCCGGGACAGCTCCTACAATGAGCAGTTCTTC. Translating it yields CASRDSSYNEQFF.

This clone was seen once. V usage is TRBV5-1 and J usage is TRBJ2-7; TRBD1 or TRBD2 may be the D gene (5 bases each). This CDR3 is 14 amino acids long. From germline, CDR1 is SGHRS and CDR2 YFSETQ. V was cut by 0 bases and J by 5 bases, with 12 bases left in between. This CDR3 is CASSLAVWDDEQYF. The CDR3 nucleotides read TGCGCCAGCAGCTTGGCGGTATGGGACGACGAGCAGTACTTC.

CDR3 region: CASSKTGASPRSPLHF. In nucleotides, the CDR3 is TGTGCCAGTAGCAAAACAGGGGCAAGTCCGCGTTCACCCCTCCACTTT. The V call is TRBV19, the J call TRBJ1-6; 7 nucleotides line up with TRBD1. Trimming at V came to 6 bases and at J to 9 bases, leaving 14 bases not matched to a gene. CDR1 is LNHDA, CDR2 SQIVND, per germline (reference sequence). The CDR3 spans 16 residues.

This clone was recorded only once. This chain joins TRBV12-3 or TRBV12-4 and TRBJ1-1; no definite D call. This CDR3 spans 13 amino acids. Trimming cost V 1 base and J 1 base, with 4 bases left between them. For the CDR3, the DNA is TGTGCCAGCAGTTTAGTGGGGAACACTGAAGCTTTCTTT. Amino acid sequence: CASSLVGNTEAFF.

This clone was seen once. Sequence at one end of the junction differs from germline and may be a read error. This chain joins TRBV30 and TRBJ1-2; 7 nucleotides align to TRBD1. This CDR3 region has 12 residues. Per the germline V gene, CDR1 is GTSNPN and CDR2 is SVGIG (reference sequence). CDR3 sequence: CAWEFHRGPGAF. The CDR3 DNA reads as TGTGCCTGGGAATTCCACAGGGGTCCGGGGGCCTTC.

With regard to this clone: The sample carries other DNA sequences with the same CDR3. The rearrangement uses TRBV6-5 and TRBJ2-1; 9 bases are shared with TRBD1. Looked up from germline, CDR1 is MNHEY and CDR2 is SVGAGI. This CDR3 is 12 amino acids long. V was pared by 6 bases and J by 8 bases, with 2 bases of the junction left unmatched. The CDR3 DNA sequence: TGTGCCAGCAGCTGGACAGGGGATGAGCAGTTCTTC. This sequence encodes CASSWTGDEQFF.

This sequence joins TRBV5-4 and TRBJ1-2; D is undetermined. Germline V gives CDR1 SGHNT, CDR2 YYREEE (reference sequence). V was cut by 5 bases and J by 4 bases, with 12 bases left in between. The CDR3 loop spans 13 amino acids. CDR3 DNA: TGTGCCAGCAGTGTTAGGGTTGTCTATGGCTACACCTTC. Its translation: CASSVRVVYGYTF.